This TCR beta chain was identified in a study of T-cell memory formation after mild COVID-19. Findings of the study overall: CD4+ contracting clones lay mainly in CM and EM, CD8+ ones in EMRA. Day 37-peaking second-wave clones had unconfirmed SARS-CoV-2 specificity. Memory from before infection featured some responding clones, which suggests cross-reactive memory joined.

This clonotype was recorded many times. Its specificity is not known. The CDR3 runs 14 residues. CDR1 and CDR2 from the germline V gene are LGHNA and YNFKEQ. Trimming stripped 3 bases from V and 7 bases from J, with 15 bases between. Amplification by 5'RACE using constant-segment primers produced TCR alpha and TCR beta cDNA libraries that carried sample barcodes and UMIs. TCRdb re-analysed the 5' RACE reads in MiXCR, keeping a single row per CDR3 protein. Of 13,000 or so distinct CDR3 sequences in the sample, roughly 15% were seen once. The material sequenced was PBMCs or a T cell subset sorted from them (not recorded which). This sequence was found in a man aged 18 to 29 who had mild COVID-19 (a few samples of this study predate the infection). Cell type and time point are not known. V gene TRBV4-2 combines with J gene TRBJ1-2; D perhaps matches TRBD1 (6 bases). In DNA, the CDR3 is TGTGCCAGCAGCCATGTAGGGGGGCGAGGTGGCTACACCTTC. Residues: CASSHVGGRGGYTF.